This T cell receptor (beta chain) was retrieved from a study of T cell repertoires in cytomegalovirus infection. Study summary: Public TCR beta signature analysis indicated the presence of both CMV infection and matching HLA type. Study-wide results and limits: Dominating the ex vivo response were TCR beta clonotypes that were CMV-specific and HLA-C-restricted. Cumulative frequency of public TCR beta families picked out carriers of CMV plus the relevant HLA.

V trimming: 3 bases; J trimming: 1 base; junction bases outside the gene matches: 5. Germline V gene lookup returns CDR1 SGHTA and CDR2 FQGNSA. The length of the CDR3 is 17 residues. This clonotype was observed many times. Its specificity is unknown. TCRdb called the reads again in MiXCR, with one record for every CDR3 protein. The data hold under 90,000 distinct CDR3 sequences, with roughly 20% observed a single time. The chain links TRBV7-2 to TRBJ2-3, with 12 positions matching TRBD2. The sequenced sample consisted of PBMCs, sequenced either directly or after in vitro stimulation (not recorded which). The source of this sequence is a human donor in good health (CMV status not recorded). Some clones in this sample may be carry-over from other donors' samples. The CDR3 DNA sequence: TGTGCCAGCAGCTTGAGGTCTAGCGGGGGGGGCACAGATACGCAGTATTTT. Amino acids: CASSLRSSGGGTDTQYF. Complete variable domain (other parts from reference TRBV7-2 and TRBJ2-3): GAGVSQSPSNKVTEKGKDVELRCDPISGHTALYWYRQSLGQGLEFLIYFQGNSAPDKSGLPSDRFSAERTGGSVSTLTIQRTQQEDSAVYLCASSLRSSGGGTDTQYFGPGTRLTVL.